The sequence of this T cell receptor beta chain was determined in a study of cytomegalovirus exposure and HLA in healthy donors. 60 Vbeta and 13 Jbeta primers were used in PCR. Produced via immunoSEQ multiplex PCR; TCRdb's table is partial and in-frame only. The repertoire holds 100,000 to 150,000 clones, with approximately 87% as singletons. The study, taken as a whole, reports: As immune exposure information, only CMV serostatus was available. Reportedly, diagnosis of cytomegalovirus status by the classifier showed high specificity and sensitivity. A missense variant in DCLRE1C was later tied to TCR beta V- and J-gene trimming.

Concerning this clone itself: Its antigen is still unknown.

This CDR3 has 16 amino acids. The V gene's germline CDR1 is MNHNS and CDR2 SASEGT. V was trimmed by 4 bases and J by 5 bases, leaving 18 bases between them. The specimen was PBMCs. V gene TRBV6-1 combines with J gene TRBJ1-5; D perhaps matches TRBD1 (6 bases). The receptor's source is a man between 18 and 29 years old in good health and CMV-seropositive. CDR3 nucleotides: TGTGCCAGCAGTGGGAGGTCAGGGGCCTCATATCAGCCCCAGCATTTT. This sequence encodes CASSGRSGASYQPQHF.